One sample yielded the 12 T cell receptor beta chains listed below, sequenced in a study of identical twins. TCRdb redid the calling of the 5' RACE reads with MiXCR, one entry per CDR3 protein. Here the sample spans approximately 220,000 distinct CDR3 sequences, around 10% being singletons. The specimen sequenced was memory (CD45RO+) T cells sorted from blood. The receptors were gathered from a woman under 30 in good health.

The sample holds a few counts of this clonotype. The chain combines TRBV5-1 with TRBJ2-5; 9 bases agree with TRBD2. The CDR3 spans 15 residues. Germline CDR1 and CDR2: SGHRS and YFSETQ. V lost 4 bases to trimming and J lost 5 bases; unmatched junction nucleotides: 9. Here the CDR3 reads CASSQGTSRFETQYF. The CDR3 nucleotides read TGCGCCAGCAGCCAGGGGACTAGCAGGTTCGAGACCCAGTACTTC.

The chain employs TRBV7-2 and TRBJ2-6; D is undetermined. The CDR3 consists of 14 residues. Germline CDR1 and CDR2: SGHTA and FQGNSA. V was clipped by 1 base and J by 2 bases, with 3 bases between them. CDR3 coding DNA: TGTGCCAGCAGCTTAGAGCCTGGGGCCAACGTCCTGACTTTC. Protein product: CASSLEPGANVLTF.

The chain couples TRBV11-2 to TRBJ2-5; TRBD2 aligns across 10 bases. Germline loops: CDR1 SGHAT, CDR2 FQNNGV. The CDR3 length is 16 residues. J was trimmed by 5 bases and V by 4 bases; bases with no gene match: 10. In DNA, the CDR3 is TGTGCCAGCAGCTCGTCCTACGGGACTAGCGTCGAGACCCAGTACTTC. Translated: CASSSSYGTSVETQYF.

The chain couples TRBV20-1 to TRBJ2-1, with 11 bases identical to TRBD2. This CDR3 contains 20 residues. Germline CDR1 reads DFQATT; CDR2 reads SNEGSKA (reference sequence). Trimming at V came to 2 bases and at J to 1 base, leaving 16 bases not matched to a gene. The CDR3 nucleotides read TGCAGTGCTAGAAGGAGTGTAGGTAGCGGGAGGGCCAGTTCCTACAATGAGCAGTTCTTC. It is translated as CSARRSVGSGRASSYNEQFF.

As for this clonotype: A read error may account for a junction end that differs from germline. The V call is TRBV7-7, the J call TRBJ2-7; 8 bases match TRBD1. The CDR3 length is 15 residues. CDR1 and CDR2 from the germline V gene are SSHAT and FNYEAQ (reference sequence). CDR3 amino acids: CASSRLPGQDYEQYF. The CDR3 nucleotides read TGTGCTAGCAGCCGCTTACCGGGACAGGACTACGAGCAGTACTTC.

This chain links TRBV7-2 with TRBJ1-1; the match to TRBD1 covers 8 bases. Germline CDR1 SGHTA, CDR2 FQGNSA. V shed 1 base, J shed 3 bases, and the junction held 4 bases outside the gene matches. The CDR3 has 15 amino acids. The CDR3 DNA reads TGTGCCAGCAGCTTAGAGCCAGGGGGCCACACTGAAGCTTTCTTT. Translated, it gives CASSLEPGGHTEAFF. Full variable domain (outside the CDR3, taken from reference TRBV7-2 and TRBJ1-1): GAGVSQSPSNKVTEKGKDVELRCDPISGHTALYWYRQSLGQGLEFLIYFQGNSAPDKSGLPSDRFSAERTGGSVSTLTIQRTQQEDSAVYLCASSLEPGGHTEAFFGQGTRLTVV.

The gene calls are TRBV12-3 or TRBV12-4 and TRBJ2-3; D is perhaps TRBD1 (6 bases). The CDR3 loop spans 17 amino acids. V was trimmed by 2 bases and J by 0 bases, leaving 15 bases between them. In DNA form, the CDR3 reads TGTGCCAGCAGTTTACGCGACAGGCCCCTGAGCACAGATACGCAGTATTTT. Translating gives CASSLRDRPLSTDTQYF.

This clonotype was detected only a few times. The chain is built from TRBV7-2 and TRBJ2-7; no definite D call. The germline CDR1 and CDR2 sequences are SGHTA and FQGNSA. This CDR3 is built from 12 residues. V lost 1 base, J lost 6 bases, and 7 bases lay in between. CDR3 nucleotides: TGTGCCAGCAGCTTAGAGTTGCGCGAGCAGTACTTC. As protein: CASSLELREQYF.

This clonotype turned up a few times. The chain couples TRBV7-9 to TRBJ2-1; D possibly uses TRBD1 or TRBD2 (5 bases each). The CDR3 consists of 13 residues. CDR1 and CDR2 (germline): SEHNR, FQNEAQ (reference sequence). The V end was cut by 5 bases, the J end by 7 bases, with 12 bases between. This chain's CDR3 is CASSPGEGNEQFF. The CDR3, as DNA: TGTGCCAGCAGCCCCGGTGAGGGGAATGAGCAGTTCTTC.

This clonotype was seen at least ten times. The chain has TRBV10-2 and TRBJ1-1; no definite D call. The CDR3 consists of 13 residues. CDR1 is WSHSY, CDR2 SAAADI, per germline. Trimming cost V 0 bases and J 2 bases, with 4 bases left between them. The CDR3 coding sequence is TGCGCCAGCAGTGAGTCGGGAAACACTGAAGCTTTCTTT. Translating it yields CASSESGNTEAFF.

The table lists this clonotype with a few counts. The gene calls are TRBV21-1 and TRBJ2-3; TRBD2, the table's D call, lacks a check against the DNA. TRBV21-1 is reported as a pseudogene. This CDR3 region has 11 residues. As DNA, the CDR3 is TGTGAGGGCCCACAAATAGATACGCAGTATTTT. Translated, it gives CEGPQIDTQYF.

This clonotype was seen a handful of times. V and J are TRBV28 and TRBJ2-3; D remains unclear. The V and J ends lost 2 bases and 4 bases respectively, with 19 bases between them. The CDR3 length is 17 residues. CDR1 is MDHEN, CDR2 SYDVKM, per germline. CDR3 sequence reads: CASSLAPPRTLPDTQYF. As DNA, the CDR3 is TGTGCCAGCAGTTTAGCCCCCCCGCGGACCCTCCCAGATACGCAGTATTTT.